The entry that follows covers one T cell receptor (beta chain) sequence. Its antigen is currently unknown. This entry comes from a study of CD8+CD57+ T cells in acquired aplastic anemia. Study context: Average DNA yield from sorted CD4+ and CD8+ cells was about 2.9 ug. Study results and limitations: Patients versus controls showed no significant CD8+ Simpson's diversity difference. Patients and controls turned out to have some 30 CD8+ CDR3 sequences in common.

It was patients with CD8+CD57+ cell expansion by flow cytometry who were chosen for sequencing. Blood came from patients not yet given any therapy. Genomic DNA provided the template from which TCR beta VDJ and CDR3 profiles were obtained. TCRdb re-called the reads through MiXCR, storing one row per CDR3 protein. The sample includes about 98,000 distinct CDR3 sequences, roughly two thirds seen only once; the top ten take more than 55%. The TCR originated in a human donor with aplastic anemia. Sequences were obtained from sorted CD4+, CD8+, or CD8+CD57+ T cells (not recorded which) from PBMCs.

CDR3 sequence: CASSVALDRGEDQPQHF. CDR3 in DNA: TGTGCCAGCAGTGTGGCCCTGGACAGGGGAGAGGATCAGCCCCAGCATTTT. The V call is TRBV2, the J call TRBJ1-5, with 9 bases that match TRBD1. Trimming cost V 4 bases and J 5 bases; bases outside gene matches: 12. The CDR3 runs to 17 residues. CDR1 and CDR2 from the germline V gene are SNHLY and FYNNEI.